Each of the 7 T cell receptor beta chains below was sequenced from the same sample in a study of T-cell reconstitution after alpha-beta-depleted transplantation in children. Unique molecular identifiers were incorporated into the prepared TCRbeta library. TCRdb re-derived calls from the PCR reads in MiXCR, one entry per CDR3 protein. The sample has hundreds of thousands of distinct CDR3 sequences, around 13% seen once. The sequences come from PBMCs, mostly from graft donor cells, collected 360 days after TCRalphabeta/CD19-depleted stem cell transplant. Receptors were obtained from a male patient between 5 and 17 years old who had a stem cell transplant for acute myeloid leukemia, so the T cells may come from the graft donor.

This clonotype was recorded at least ten times. The chain uses TRBV27 and TRBJ1-6, with no clear D. Between the trimmed V and J ends, which lost 5 bases and 9 bases, there was a span of 8 bases. CDR3 length: 12 amino acids. The V gene's germline CDR1 is MNHEY and CDR2 SMNVEV (reference sequence). This CDR3 is CASSTNFSPLHF. The CDR3 DNA reads as TGTGCCAGCAGTACCAATTTTTCACCCCTCCACTTT.

A word on this clonotype: The junction and the germline gene differ at one end; a read error may be behind it. This sequence joins TRBV6-2 or TRBV6-3 and TRBJ2-1; TRBD2 matches at 7 bases. The CDR3 is 11 residues long. Germline CDR1 reads MNHEY; CDR2 reads SVGEGT. CDR3 amino acids: CASSSAGPRIF. CDR3 sequence (DNA): TGTGCCAGCAGTTCAGCGGGGCCCAGAATCTTC.

This clonotype came up a few times. The rearrangement joins TRBV12-3 or TRBV12-4 to TRBJ2-5, with TRBD2 matching over 7 bases. The CDR3 is 14 amino acids. J gave up 6 bases and V 8 bases, and 12 bases lay outside the gene matches. In nucleotides, the CDR3 is TGTGCCAGCGGTACATCGAGCGGGGCAAAGACCCAGTACTTC. As protein: CASGTSSGAKTQYF.

The table lists this clonotype with a few counts. The rearrangement joins TRBV12-3 or TRBV12-4 to TRBJ2-1, with TRBD1 matching over 9 bases. J was trimmed by 6 bases and V by 6 bases; bases with no gene match: 12. The CDR3 is made up of 16 amino acids. The CDR3 is CASSPYRGQWSNEQFF. The CDR3 nucleotides read TGTGCCAGCAGCCCTTACAGGGGGCAATGGAGCAATGAGCAGTTCTTC.

This clonotype was picked up many times. V is TRBV6-5 and J is TRBJ1-2; possible D gene TRBD1, 5 bases. The CDR3 totals 15 residues. The V and J ends lost 2 bases and 6 bases respectively, with 16 bases between them. Germline CDR1 MNHEY, CDR2 SVGAGI. CDR3 bases: TGTGCCAGCAGTTACAATGGGGCCCTCCTCGATGGCTACACCTTC. The encoded protein is CASSYNGALLDGYTF.

This clonotype has a handful of counts. The V call is TRBV5-1, the J call TRBJ2-1, with D perhaps TRBD1 or TRBD2 (5 bases each). CDR1 and CDR2 (germline): SGHRS, YFSETQ. Trimming stripped 4 bases from V and 5 bases from J, with 10 bases between. The CDR3 has 13 residues. The CDR3 here is CASSAGTHNEQFF. DNA for the CDR3: TGCGCCAGCAGCGCCGGGACCCACAATGAGCAGTTCTTC.

The rearrangement uses TRBV20-1 and TRBJ2-7, with 10 bases identical to TRBD2. The V segment lost 5 bases and the J segment 3 bases; nucleotides outside the gene matches: 4. The CDR3 is made up of 13 amino acids. CDR1 is DFQATT and CDR2 is SNEGSKA in the germline V gene (reference sequence). CDR3 in amino acids: CSAVLAGVYEQYF. As DNA, the CDR3 is TGCAGTGCTGTCCTAGCGGGAGTCTACGAGCAGTACTTC.